This T cell receptor (beta chain) is from a study of early T cells in non-severe SARS-CoV-2 infection. In the study overall: Sequenced material consisted of bulk RNA (from unsorted whole blood), and chains were unpaired.

The CDR3 consists of 17 residues. Germline V lookup: CDR1 ENHRY, CDR2 SYGVKD. The junction had 13 bases not matched to a gene; V was cut back by 2 bases and J by 4 bases. TCRdb re-called the 5' RACE reads through MiXCR, storing one row per CDR3 protein. The profile covers 85,000 to 100,000 distinct CDR3 sequences, with roughly 15% appearing a single time and about 5% taken by the ten largest. This clonotype has more than one count but fewer than ten. Source: whole blood, taken at baseline. The J gene is TRBJ2-7, the V gene TRBV10-3; 8 bases match TRBD2. The TCR originated in an adult who was a healthcare worker with PCR-confirmed SARS-CoV-2 infection or an uninfected control (not recorded which). The CDR3 nucleotides read TGTGCCATCAGTGAGGACAGGTTTAGTAGCGGGGCTTACGAGCAGTACTTC. Translated: CAISEDRFSSGAYEQYF.